A single sample gave rise to the 4 T cell receptor beta chains below, sequenced in a study of cytomegalovirus exposure and HLA in healthy donors. PCR involved 60 Vbeta and 13 Jbeta primers. Generated by immunoSEQ multiplex PCR, the TCRdb table keeps only in-frame clones and is missing some. Of about 140,000 clones in the sample, roughly three fifths were seen once. The sequenced sample consisted of PBMCs. These receptor sequences come from a male donor in good health and CMV-seronegative.

The V and J genes are TRBV6-5 and TRBJ1-2, with 7 bases matching TRBD1. CDR1 MNHEY and CDR2 SVGAGI come from the germline V gene. V trimming: 6 bases; J trimming: 7 bases; junction bases outside the gene matches: 14. The CDR3 contains 15 residues. CDR3 DNA sequence: TGTGCCAGCAGGTCGGGACAGACCTCGGAGACTGGCTACACCTTC. Translated: CASRSGQTSETGYTF.

The chain uses TRBV9 and TRBJ2-6, with D perhaps TRBD2 (5 bases). The CDR3 spans 15 residues. Per the germline V gene, CDR1 is SGDLS and CDR2 is YYNGEE. Trimming left V 7 bases short and J 0 bases short, with 11 bases between. CDR3 sequence reads: CASYHGNSGANVLTF. CDR3 nucleotides: TGTGCCAGCTACCACGGGAACTCTGGGGCCAACGTCCTGACTTTC.

V gene TRBV7-9 combines with J gene TRBJ2-7; 10 bases map to TRBD1. Germline V CDR1 and CDR2: SEHNR, FQNEAQ (reference sequence). J lost 5 bases, V lost 5 bases, and 6 bases had no gene match. The CDR3 totals 14 residues. DNA of the CDR3: TGTGCCAGCAGCCAGACAGGGGGCCGAAACGAGCAGTACTTC. Translating it yields CASSQTGGRNEQYF.

The chain joins TRBV9 to TRBJ2-2, with TRBD2 matching over 7 bases. The ends lost 0 bases at V and 2 bases at J; junction bases unmatched: 4. This CDR3 spans 16 amino acids. Germline CDR1 is SGDLS and CDR2 is YYNGEE. This CDR3 is CASSVGGLYNTGELFF. Written as DNA, the CDR3 is TGTGCCAGCAGCGTAGGGGGACTATATAACACCGGGGAGCTGTTTTTT.